The 22 T cell receptor beta chains in this list originate from one sample, sequenced in a study of control samples from healthy donors and cancer patients. This table comes from immunoSEQ multiplex PCR, and its TCRdb copy is limited to in-frame clones, with some not included. The sample lists roughly 130,000 clones; just under 95% were seen once. Sequenced sample: blood. These receptors all stem from a man aged 25 to 40 in good health.

The chain is built from TRBV4-3 and TRBJ1-2; possibly TRBD1 for D (5 bases). Germline CDR1 reads LGHNA; CDR2 reads YSLEER. CDR3 size: 16 residues. V was cut by 0 bases and J by 8 bases, with 19 bases left in between. The CDR3 coding sequence is TGCGCCAGCAGCCAAGATTTTGCAGGGCATGTGGGAGGCTACACCTTC. This translates into CASSQDFAGHVGGYTF.

The chain is built from TRBV2 and TRBJ2-7, with 7 bases matching TRBD1. Germline V lookup: CDR1 SNHLY, CDR2 FYNNEI. With 3 bases clipped from V and 1 base from J, the junction kept 6 bases outside the gene matches. The CDR3 runs to 15 residues. In DNA, the CDR3 is TGTGCCAGCAGTGACGACAGGGTAGTGTCCTACGAGCAGTACTTC. Amino acids: CASSDDRVVSYEQYF.

This chain links TRBV18 with TRBJ1-2; 8 nucleotides line up with TRBD1. CDR1 KGHSH and CDR2 LQKENI come from the germline V gene. The V and J ends lost 2 bases and 5 bases, in that order; junction bases with no gene match: 7. The CDR3 runs 15 residues. The CDR3 here is CASSPARGHGYGYTF. The CDR3 DNA reads TGTGCCAGCTCACCAGCCAGGGGGCACGGATATGGCTACACCTTC. The variable domain in full, completed from reference TRBV18 and TRBJ1-2, reads NAGVMQNPRHLVRRRGQEARLRCSPMKGHSHVYWYRQLPEEGLKFMVYLQKENIIDESGMPKERFSAEFPKEGPSILRIQQVVRGDSAAYFCASSPARGHGYGYTFGSGTRLTVV.

The chain uses TRBV4-3 and TRBJ1-1; TRBD1 matches 12 bases. Germline values: CDR1 LGHNA, CDR2 YSLEER. CDR3 size: 15 residues. V shed 3 bases, J shed 4 bases, and the junction held 3 bases outside the gene matches. CDR3 region: CASSQGQGASTEAFF. CDR3 bases: TGCGCCAGCAGCCAGGGACAGGGGGCGAGCACTGAAGCTTTCTTT.

The rearrangement links TRBV19 to TRBJ1-1; D unresolved. The CDR3 totals 14 residues. Germline values: CDR1 LNHDA, CDR2 SQIVND (reference sequence). V lost 7 bases and J 2 bases, leaving 14 bases between the germline ends. CDR3 DNA: TGTGCCAGTACCCCGATAGGCCGTAACACTGAAGCTTTCTTT. It yields the protein CASTPIGRNTEAFF.

The chain uses TRBV27 and TRBJ1-6; tentative D call: TRBD1 (6 bases). Germline loops: CDR1 MNHEY, CDR2 SMNVEV (reference sequence). Trimming removed 6 bases at V and 4 bases at J, with 25 bases between. This CDR3 region has 19 residues. Written as DNA, the CDR3 is TGTGCCAGCAGCACCAGTCCGGGACACAAATTACCTTATAATTCACCCCTCCACTTT. Translated: CASSTSPGHKLPYNSPLHF.

The chain combines TRBV27 with TRBJ1-4; no clear D. Germline values: CDR1 MNHEY, CDR2 SMNVEV (reference sequence). Trimming shortened V by 8 bases and J by 4 bases, and 17 bases separated the two germline ends. There are 15 residues in the CDR3. The CDR3 region has the DNA TGTGCCAGCGGTAAGGGAGGCGGAATTAATGAAAAACTGTTTTTT. Translation gives CASGKGGGINEKLFF.

This clone was detected once. The rearrangement uses TRBV2 and TRBJ2-3; 8 bases are a match to TRBD1. The length of the CDR3 is 14 residues. Germline CDR1 is SNHLY and CDR2 is FYNNEI. V dropped 7 bases and J dropped 9; count of bases not matched to a gene: 12. The chain's CDR3 is CASISGGASRTQYF. CDR3 nucleotide sequence: TGTGCCAGCATTTCAGGGGGCGCATCGCGAACGCAGTATTTT.

This chain joins TRBV28 and TRBJ1-1, with no clear D. V was pared by 3 bases and J by 3 bases, with 11 bases between. The CDR3 length is 14 residues. Germline V gene sequence: CDR1 MDHEN, CDR2 SYDVKM. The CDR3 spells CASSFRVVDTEAFF. The CDR3 bases are TGTGCCAGCAGTTTCCGGGTTGTGGACACTGAAGCTTTCTTT.

The chain is built from TRBV9 and TRBJ2-1; 7 nucleotides line up with TRBD2. Trimming at V came to 0 bases and at J to 4 bases, leaving 7 bases not matched to a gene. CDR1 SGDLS and CDR2 YYNGEE come from the germline V gene. The CDR3 is 16 amino acids. The CDR3 region has the DNA TGTGCCAGCAGCGTAGGGTCTAGCGGCGTATACAATGAGCAGTTCTTC. Translating it yields CASSVGSSGVYNEQFF.

This chain links TRBV5-5 with TRBJ1-4, with no clear D. The CDR3 covers 14 residues. V lost 2 bases to trimming and J lost 5 bases, with 10 bases between them. Per germline, CDR1 SGHKS and CDR2 YYEKEE (reference sequence). The CDR3 coding sequence is TGTGCCAGCAGCTTAGGGCAGATAAATGAAAAACTGTTTTTT. It yields the protein CASSLGQINEKLFF.

The rearrangement links TRBV10-1 to TRBJ2-5, with D tentatively TRBD1 or TRBD2 (5 bases each). V lost 5 bases, J lost 2 bases, and 12 bases lay in between. Germline values: CDR1 WNHNN, CDR2 SYGVQD (reference sequence). The CDR3 covers 14 residues. The CDR3 region has the DNA TGCGCCAGCAGTCCAGGGACCCATCAAGAGACCCAGTACTTC. Its translation: CASSPGTHQETQYF.

The V call is TRBV12-3 or TRBV12-4, the J call TRBJ1-1; possible D gene TRBD1, 5 bases. V was cut by 8 bases and J by 4 bases, with 11 bases left in between. There are 12 residues in the CDR3. CDR3 amino acids: CASAGAGTEAFF. In nucleotides, the CDR3 is TGTGCCAGCGCTGGGGCGGGCACTGAAGCTTTCTTT.

This sequence joins TRBV9 and TRBJ1-2; D not resolved. V lost 3 bases and J lost 1, with 16 bases in between. This CDR3 is built from 16 residues. Germline CDR1 and CDR2: SGDLS and YYNGEE. CDR3: CASSEAESEFNYGYTF. The DNA for the CDR3 is TGTGCCAGCAGCGAGGCAGAGAGTGAATTTAACTATGGCTACACCTTC.

The chain is built from TRBV5-1 and TRBJ2-5, with 9 nucleotides matching TRBD1. Germline assignment: CDR1 SGHRS and CDR2 YFSETQ. The V and J ends lost 7 bases and 4 bases, in that order; junction bases with no gene match: 8. The CDR3 loop spans 14 amino acids. Here the CDR3 DNA reads TGCGCCAGCCGTTTGACAGGGGGAGGAGAGACCCAGTACTTC. This gives the protein CASRLTGGGETQYF.

This chain uses TRBV19 with TRBJ1-4, with 9 bases lining up with TRBD1. Unmatched junction bases numbered 10, after V lost 1 base and J lost 4 bases. Germline V gene data show CDR1 as LNHDA and CDR2 as SQIVND (reference sequence). This CDR3 is 18 amino acids long. CDR3 in amino acids: CASSIATRGTGNNEKLFF. The CDR3 DNA reads TGTGCCAGTAGTATAGCTACACGAGGGACAGGGAATAATGAAAAACTGTTTTTT.

The chain is built from TRBV11-2 and TRBJ1-1, with TRBD1 matching 7 bases. The CDR3 loop spans 15 amino acids. The germline CDR1 and CDR2 sequences are SGHAT and FQNNGV. Trimming cost V 5 bases and J 0 bases; bases outside gene matches: 6. CDR3 residues: CASSRSGTVNTEAFF. The DNA for the CDR3 is TGTGCCAGCAGCCGTTCCGGGACAGTGAACACTGAAGCTTTCTTT.

The CDR3 nucleotides are TGTGCCAGCAGCTATCGGACAGGGCACACTGAAGCTTTCTTT. Translating it yields CASSYRTGHTEAFF. This sequence joins TRBV5-6 and TRBJ1-1; 8 positions agree with TRBD1. The V segment lost 3 bases and the J segment 3 bases; nucleotides outside the gene matches: 4. The CDR3 is made up of 14 amino acids. The germline gives CDR1 SGHDT, CDR2 YYEEEE.

This chain uses TRBV2 with TRBJ1-1; D unclear. Germline V gene sequence: CDR1 SNHLY, CDR2 FYNNEI. Trimming took off 6 bases at V and 6 bases at J, with 11 bases between the two ends. The CDR3 sequence is 12 residues long. The DNA of the CDR3 is TGTGCCAGCAGAGTGTTAGTCCCTGAAGCTTTCTTT. It translates to CASRVLVPEAFF.

V is TRBV7-9 and J is TRBJ1-1; no clear D gene. The V gene lost 3 bases and the J gene lost 5 bases, with 7 bases spanning the gap. CDR1 is SEHNR and CDR2 is FQNEAQ in the germline V gene (reference sequence). CDR3 length: 12 residues. CDR3 residues: CASSFVGTEAFF. CDR3 DNA sequence: TGTGCCAGCAGCTTCGTCGGGACTGAAGCTTTCTTT.

This clone was counted a single time. The chain carries TRBV4-1 and TRBJ2-6; D is uncertain. The CDR3 length is 19 residues. Trimming stripped 8 bases from V and 0 bases from J, with 23 bases between. The germline V gene has CDR1 MGHRA and CDR2 YSYEKL. CDR3 amino acids: CASGIGRDWASSGANVLTF. The DNA for the CDR3 is TGCGCCAGCGGGATAGGACGTGATTGGGCCTCCTCTGGGGCCAACGTCCTGACTTTC.

This clone was seen just once. The chain has TRBV18 and TRBJ1-4; 7 positions agree with TRBD1. This CDR3 has 15 amino acids. Unmatched junction bases numbered 6, after V lost 3 bases and J lost 5 bases. Germline V lookup: CDR1 KGHSH, CDR2 LQKENI. The CDR3 loop reads CASSPMGQPNEKLFF. DNA for the CDR3: TGTGCCAGCTCACCTATGGGACAGCCGAATGAAAAACTGTTTTTT.